These 32 T cell receptor beta chains share one sample of origin, sequenced in a study of cytomegalovirus exposure and HLA in healthy donors. Clones were sequenced by immunoSEQ multiplex PCR, and TCRdb holds only the in-frame ones, with some missing. Here the sample spans about 200,000 clones, roughly 83% being singletons. The sequencing input was PBMCs. The origin of the receptors is a woman aged 18-29 years in good health and CMV-seronegative.

The CDR3: CASSFVGQGTDTQYF. CDR3 DNA: TGCGCCAGCAGCTTTGTGGGACAGGGAACAGATACGCAGTATTTT. The chain carries TRBV5-1 and TRBJ2-3; 9 nucleotides align to TRBD1. CDR1 SGHRS and CDR2 YFSETQ come from the germline V gene. Trimming at V came to 2 bases and at J to 3 bases, leaving 4 bases not matched to a gene. The CDR3 spans 15 residues. Looking up the rest from reference TRBV5-1 and TRBJ2-3 gives the full variable domain: KAGVTQTPRYLIKTRGQQVTLSCSPISGHRSVSWYQQTPGQGLQFLFEYFSETQRNKGNFPGRFSGRQFSNSRSEMNVSTLELGDSALYLCASSFVGQGTDTQYFGPGTRLTVL.

The chain recombines TRBV5-1 with TRBJ2-7, with a weak D call TRBD2 (5 bases). There are 14 residues in the CDR3. CDR1 SGHRS and CDR2 YFSETQ come from the germline V gene. Deletions cut 3 bases from V and 0 bases from J, with 10 bases between. The CDR3 reads CASSSGEHSYEQYF. DNA of the CDR3: TGCGCCAGCAGCTCCGGGGAACACTCCTACGAGCAGTACTTC.

Points on this clone: Other DNA sequences within the sample encode an identical CDR3. V is TRBV28 and J is TRBJ1-5; weak D call: TRBD1 (5 bases). V was shortened by 3 bases and J by 3 bases, with 12 bases between the two germline ends. The CDR3 sequence is 15 residues long. In germline, CDR1 is MDHEN, CDR2 SYDVKM. The CDR3 DNA reads as TGTGCCAGCAGTTTTGGAGGGGCCTACAATCAGCCCCAGCATTTT. This encodes CASSFGGAYNQPQHF.

The chain combines TRBV28 with TRBJ2-7; 11 nucleotides match TRBD2. This CDR3 has 16 residues. CDR1 and CDR2 (germline): MDHEN, SYDVKM. Trimming at V came to 5 bases and at J to 5 bases, leaving 11 bases not matched to a gene. The CDR3 sequence is CASSAIRLAGRHEQYF. CDR3 sequence (DNA): TGTGCCAGCAGTGCCATCCGACTAGCGGGGCGGCACGAGCAGTACTTC. The whole variable domain, remainder taken from reference TRBV28 and TRBJ2-7, is DVKVTQSSRYLVKRTGEKVFLECVQDMDHENMFWYRQDPGLGLRLIYFSYDVKMKEKGDIPEGYSVSREKKERFSLILESASTNQTSMYLCASSAIRLAGRHEQYFGPGTRLTVT.

The table lists this clone with a count of one. The chain uses TRBV29-1 and TRBJ2-2, with D possibly being TRBD2 (5 bases). The CDR3 runs 14 residues. V lost 3 bases to trimming and J lost 6 bases, with 14 bases between them. Germline V lookup: CDR1 SQVTM, CDR2 ANQGSEA. The CDR3 sequence: CSVEAGRGAGELFF. The CDR3 DNA sequence: TGCAGCGTTGAGGCCGGCCGGGGAGCCGGGGAGCTGTTTTTT.

The V and J genes are TRBV7-6 and TRBJ2-1; 10 nucleotides agree with TRBD2. Germline CDR1 reads SGHVS; CDR2 reads FNYEAQ. The ends lost 4 bases at V and 0 bases at J; junction bases unmatched: 12. The CDR3 is 19 residues long. CDR3 protein: CASSSRGSGRSFSYNEQFF. Here the CDR3 DNA reads TGTGCCAGCAGCTCAAGGGGTAGCGGGAGGTCTTTCTCCTACAATGAGCAGTTCTTC.

V gene TRBV13 combines with J gene TRBJ2-3; D is ambiguous. V lost 5 bases to trimming and J lost 4 bases, with 13 bases between them. Per germline, CDR1 PRHDT and CDR2 FYEKMQ (reference sequence). The CDR3 sequence is 14 residues long. CDR3 nucleotides: TGTGCCAGCAGCCACCGGGTTAGGGCAGATACGCAGTATTTT. The encoded protein is CASSHRVRADTQYF.

The chain combines TRBV7-8 with TRBJ1-5; D call uncertain. Germline V gene sequence: CDR1 SGHVS, CDR2 FQNEAQ. Trimming removed 1 base at V and 5 bases at J, with 15 bases between. This CDR3 comprises 16 residues. CDR3 in DNA: TGTGCCAGCAGCTTAGGGGCCCCCAACCTTGATCAGCCCCAGCATTTT. The encoded protein is CASSLGAPNLDQPQHF. Complete variable domain (other parts from reference TRBV7-8 and TRBJ1-5): GAGVSQSPRYKVAKRGQDVALRCDPISGHVSLFWYQQALGQGPEFLTYFQNEAQLDKSGLPSDRFFAERPEGSVSTLKIQRTQQEDSAVYLCASSLGAPNLDQPQHFGDGTRLSIL.

The chain uses TRBV9 and TRBJ1-1; a weak D match, TRBD1 (6 bases). The germline V and J ends were trimmed by 4 bases and 3 bases, with 19 bases remaining between them. The germline CDR1 and CDR2 sequences are SGDLS and YYNGEE. The CDR3 is 16 amino acids. The chain's CDR3 is CASSTRTGGSDTEAFF. The CDR3 DNA is TGTGCCAGCAGCACAAGGACCGGGGGCTCGGACACTGAAGCTTTCTTT.

The genes are TRBV27 and TRBJ1-1; tentatively, D is TRBD1 (5 bases). CDR1 and CDR2 (germline): MNHEY, SMNVEV (reference sequence). The CDR3 consists of 16 residues. The V and J ends lost 2 bases and 0 bases respectively, with 13 bases between them. The CDR3 region has the DNA TGTGCCAGCAGTTTAAGGAGCAGGGCCGTGAACACTGAAGCTTTCTTT. Its translation: CASSLRSRAVNTEAFF.

V gene TRBV2 combines with J gene TRBJ1-4; the match to TRBD1 covers 10 bases. Unmatched junction bases numbered 5, after V lost 5 bases and J lost 8 bases. CDR3 length equals 14 residues. Germline CDR1 SNHLY, CDR2 FYNNEI. This CDR3 is CASSPGQGEEKLFF. The CDR3 DNA is TGTGCCAGCAGTCCCGGACAGGGGGAGGAAAAACTGTTTTTT.

This clone was found a few times. The rearrangement uses TRBV23-1 and TRBJ1-5; no clear D. TRBV23-1 is an open reading frame, and its role is uncertain. This CDR3 has 14 residues. The V gene lost 3 bases and the J gene lost 0 bases, with 6 bases spanning the gap. CDR3 sequence (DNA): TGCGCCAGCAGTCACCGACATAGCAATCAGCCCCAGCATTTT. Protein product: CASSHRHSNQPQHF.

The chain combines TRBV9 with TRBJ2-5, with unresolved D. The CDR3 is 12 residues long. Per germline, CDR1 SGDLS and CDR2 YYNGEE. The ends were cut back, 3 bases at V and 2 bases at J, with 5 bases in the middle. CDR3 region: CASSGAQETQYF. The CDR3 DNA reads as TGTGCCAGCAGCGGGGCTCAAGAGACCCAGTACTTC. The full variable domain, its missing parts supplied by reference TRBV9 and TRBJ2-5, is DSGVTQTPKHLITATGQRVTLRCSPRSGDLSVYWYQQSLDQGLQFLIQYYNGEERAKGNILERFSAQQFPDLHSELNLSSLELGDSALYFCASSGAQETQYFGPGTRLLVL.

The gene calls are TRBV4-1 and TRBJ1-1; D might be TRBD1 (6 bases). The CDR3 is 12 amino acids. V dropped 2 bases and J dropped 7 bases, with 8 bases sitting between them. Looked up from germline, CDR1 is MGHRA and CDR2 is YSYEKL. The CDR3 region is CASSQSQGEAFF. The CDR3, as DNA: TGCGCCAGCAGCCAATCACAGGGTGAAGCTTTCTTT.

The chain links TRBV28 to TRBJ1-5; D ambiguous. Germline V gene data show CDR1 as MDHEN and CDR2 as SYDVKM. Trimming took 5 bases from V and 2 from J, leaving 7 bases between them. The CDR3 has 13 amino acids. The CDR3 bases are TGTGCCAGCAGTCCAGGTGGCAATCAGCCCCAGCATTTT. Residues: CASSPGGNQPQHF.

The CDR3 protein is CASQGIGTRAGEQYF. The CDR3 nucleotides are TGTGCCAGCCAAGGGATCGGGACCCGGGCGGGCGAGCAGTACTTC. The chain joins TRBV28 to TRBJ2-7; D is perhaps TRBD1 or TRBD2 (5 bases each). Germline values: CDR1 MDHEN, CDR2 SYDVKM. The CDR3 totals 15 residues. Trimming shortened V by 8 bases and J by 6 bases, and 23 bases separated the two germline ends.

V and J are TRBV2 and TRBJ1-1, with unresolved D. The CDR3 covers 14 residues. CDR1 is SNHLY, CDR2 FYNNEI, per germline. V was shortened by 2 bases and J by 0 bases, with 7 bases between the two germline ends. The CDR3 protein is CASSEIRMNTEAFF. In DNA form, the CDR3 reads TGTGCCAGCAGTGAAATACGCATGAACACTGAAGCTTTCTTT.

As concerns this clone: Other DNA sequences in this specimen translate into the identical CDR3. The J gene is TRBJ2-1, the V gene TRBV27; unclear D gene. The CDR3 extends over 11 amino acids. The germline V gene has CDR1 MNHEY and CDR2 SMNVEV (reference sequence). V lost 1 base, J lost 5 bases, and 0 bases lay in between. The chain's CDR3 is CASSLYNEQFF. The CDR3 DNA sequence: TGTGCCAGCAGTTTATACAATGAGCAGTTCTTC.

The chain recombines TRBV28 with TRBJ2-2; D possibly corresponds to TRBD1 (6 bases). The CDR3 covers 15 residues. CDR1 and CDR2 from the germline V gene are MDHEN and SYDVKM. V shed 5 bases and J shed 6 bases, with 16 bases lying between them. The CDR3 protein is CASSPPAGVAGELFF. Written as DNA, the CDR3 is TGTGCCAGCAGTCCTCCCGCAGGGGTGGCCGGGGAGCTGTTTTTT.

This rearrangement joins TRBV19 to TRBJ1-5; the D gene is possibly TRBD1 (5 bases). Trimming took 4 bases from V and 3 from J, leaving 16 bases between them. This CDR3 has 16 amino acids. Germline CDR1 is LNHDA and CDR2 is SQIVND (reference sequence). CDR3 sequence: CASSTSSNRNNQPQHF. The CDR3, as DNA: TGTGCCAGTAGTACCTCCTCCAACAGGAACAATCAGCCCCAGCATTTT.

The chain couples TRBV5-1 to TRBJ2-1; TRBD2 agrees at 15 bases. Losses at the gene ends were 4 bases for V and 0 bases for J; bases not matched to a gene: 8. Per germline, CDR1 SGHRS and CDR2 YFSETQ. This CDR3 has 19 amino acids. The CDR3 region is CASSPIGTSGGSSYNEQFF. CDR3 nucleotides: TGCGCCAGCAGCCCAATCGGGACTAGCGGGGGGAGCTCCTACAATGAGCAGTTCTTC. The full variable domain, its missing parts supplied by reference TRBV5-1 and TRBJ2-1, is KAGVTQTPRYLIKTRGQQVTLSCSPISGHRSVSWYQQTPGQGLQFLFEYFSETQRNKGNFPGRFSGRQFSNSRSEMNVSTLELGDSALYLCASSPIGTSGGSSYNEQFFGPGTRLTVL.

V and J are TRBV28 and TRBJ2-1; D is ambiguous. V was pared by 2 bases and J by 7 bases, with 6 bases between. The CDR3 is made up of 12 amino acids. CDR1 and CDR2 from the germline V gene are MDHEN and SYDVKM. The CDR3 loop reads CASSLLENEQFF. The CDR3 coding sequence is TGTGCCAGCAGTTTACTAGAGAATGAGCAGTTCTTC.

The gene calls are TRBV5-1 and TRBJ2-5; no definite D call. Trimming stripped 1 base from V and 5 bases from J, with 9 bases between. CDR1 is SGHRS, CDR2 YFSETQ, per germline. The length of the CDR3 is 13 residues. The CDR3 nucleotides read TGCGCCAGCAGCTTGAGGTTGAGGGAGACCCAGTACTTC. Amino acid sequence: CASSLRLRETQYF.

The chain couples TRBV29-1 to TRBJ1-1; D unclear. This CDR3 comprises 11 residues. Trimming took off 7 bases at V and 1 base at J, with 7 bases between the two ends. Per the germline V gene, CDR1 is SQVTM and CDR2 is ANQGSEA. CDR3 DNA sequence: TGCAGCGGACGGGAGAACACTGAAGCTTTCTTT. Its protein is CSGRENTEAFF.

This clone was seen ten or more times. The rearrangement links TRBV7-9 to TRBJ2-1; possibly TRBD2 for D (5 bases). Trimming removed 5 bases from V and 9 bases from J, with 17 bases in between. This CDR3 contains 14 residues. Germline V gene sequence: CDR1 SEHNR, CDR2 FQNEAQ (reference sequence). In DNA form, the CDR3 reads TGTGCCAGCAGCCGGACGGAGGCGGTGATTGAGCAGTTCTTC. Residues: CASSRTEAVIEQFF.

This sequence joins TRBV6-1 and TRBJ1-1; 8 positions agree with TRBD1. Germline V gene lookup returns CDR1 MNHNS and CDR2 SASEGT. Trimming at V came to 2 bases and at J to 1 base, leaving 9 bases not matched to a gene. The CDR3 is 17 amino acids. For the CDR3, the DNA is TGTGCCAGCAGTGAAATGGGCAGGGGGCGCGGGAACACTGAAGCTTTCTTT. It specifies CASSEMGRGRGNTEAFF.

J is TRBJ1-2 and V is TRBV2; no definite D call. The CDR3 length is 14 residues. Trimming left V 7 bases short and J 5 bases short, with 17 bases between. Germline CDR1 and CDR2: SNHLY and FYNNEI. The DNA for the CDR3 is TGTGCCAGCACCAACCCGGACGGACTGTATGGCTACACCTTC. Protein: CASTNPDGLYGYTF.

This rearrangement joins TRBV5-1 to TRBJ2-1, with D unclear. From germline, CDR1 is SGHRS and CDR2 YFSETQ. The CDR3 contains 15 residues. V was trimmed by 0 bases and J by 9 bases, leaving 16 bases between them. The CDR3 is CASSLATSAASEQFF. CDR3 sequence (DNA): TGCGCCAGCAGCTTGGCCACCTCGGCGGCGAGTGAGCAGTTCTTC. Full variable domain (outside the CDR3, taken from reference TRBV5-1 and TRBJ2-1): KAGVTQTPRYLIKTRGQQVTLSCSPISGHRSVSWYQQTPGQGLQFLFEYFSETQRNKGNFPGRFSGRQFSNSRSEMNVSTLELGDSALYLCASSLATSAASEQFFGPGTRLTVL.

The chain recombines TRBV9 with TRBJ2-1; D may be TRBD2 (6 bases). V was clipped by 0 bases and J by 5 bases, with 12 bases between them. CDR1 and CDR2 (germline): SGDLS, YYNGEE. The CDR3 contains 15 residues. This CDR3 reads CASSVAEGSNNEQFF. The DNA of the CDR3 is TGTGCCAGCAGCGTAGCGGAGGGCTCTAACAATGAGCAGTTCTTC.

J is TRBJ1-1 and V is TRBV4-1; 8 nucleotides line up with TRBD1. V dropped 3 bases and J dropped 1; count of bases not matched to a gene: 4. Germline values: CDR1 MGHRA, CDR2 YSYEKL. The CDR3 is 15 residues long. CDR3 in amino acids: CASSHTDRENTEAFF. CDR3 nucleotide sequence: TGCGCCAGCAGCCACACGGACAGGGAGAACACTGAAGCTTTCTTT.

V gene TRBV27 combines with J gene TRBJ1-1, with TRBD1 identical over 10 bases. V shed 6 bases and J 0 bases; nucleotides not matched to a gene: 7. The CDR3 runs 16 residues. Per germline, CDR1 MNHEY and CDR2 SMNVEV (reference sequence). The CDR3 region has the DNA TGTGCCAGCAGCCCGGACAGGGGGTATATGAACACTGAAGCTTTCTTT. Its translation is CASSPDRGYMNTEAFF.

This sequence joins TRBV27 and TRBJ1-2; possibly TRBD1 for D (5 bases). The CDR3 loop spans 14 amino acids. Trimming cost V 6 bases and J 3 bases, with 14 bases left between them. The germline gives CDR1 MNHEY, CDR2 SMNVEV (reference sequence). The CDR3 spells CASRPPGGYYGYTF. CDR3 DNA: TGTGCCAGCAGACCCCCGGGGGGATACTATGGCTACACCTTC.